One and the same sample provided the 5 T cell receptor beta chains below, sequenced in a study of Graves' ophthalmopathy and Graves' hyperthyroidism. Scientists amplified the TCR beta CDR3 regions from RNA transcripts. HTBI-primed RT-PCR formed the first round, and a multiplex PCR formed the second. Via MiXCR, TCRdb re-called the multiplex PCR reads, giving one row per CDR3 protein. The sample holds roughly 700,000 distinct CDR3 sequences, 40% seen once. Sequenced input: peripheral blood. These receptors were taken from an adult man with Graves' ophthalmopathy.

This clonotype was seen repeatedly, ten times or more. J is TRBJ2-5 and V is TRBV20-1; 10 bases map to TRBD1. This CDR3 is built from 14 residues. Germline-derived CDR1 and CDR2 are DFQATT and SNEGSKA (reference sequence). Trimming at V came to 6 bases and at J to 5 bases, leaving 9 bases not matched to a gene. Here the CDR3 reads CSAPRDRGSETQYF. The CDR3 coding sequence is TGCAGTGCACCCCGGGACAGGGGATCGGAGACCCAGTACTTC.

V and J are TRBV20-1 and TRBJ1-1; TRBD1 agrees at 7 bases. This CDR3 spans 14 amino acids. V gave up 3 bases and J gave up 3 bases; unmatched junction bases: 7. From germline, CDR1 is DFQATT and CDR2 SNEGSKA (reference sequence). CDR3 protein: CSASSQGPDTEAFF. The CDR3 bases are TGCAGTGCTAGTTCACAGGGGCCGGACACTGAAGCTTTCTTT.

The sample holds a few counts of this clonotype. The chain couples TRBV20-1 to TRBJ2-7; D gene ambiguous. Germline CDR1 DFQATT, CDR2 SNEGSKA (reference sequence). V was cut by 0 bases and J by 1 base, with 10 bases left in between. CDR3 length: 14 amino acids. CDR3 bases: TGCAGTGCTAGAGATATGGAAGGGTCCTACGAGCAGTACTTC. Translation: CSARDMEGSYEQYF.

This clonotype was counted a few times. V gene TRBV19 combines with J gene TRBJ1-4; D is ambiguous. Trimming removed 3 bases from V and 5 bases from J, with 16 bases in between. Germline V gives CDR1 LNHDA, CDR2 SQIVND (reference sequence). The CDR3 is 16 amino acids. CDR3 amino acids: CASSIPGGSLNEKLFF. Here the CDR3 DNA reads TGTGCCAGTAGTATCCCGGGTGGAAGCCTAAATGAAAAACTGTTTTTT.

This clonotype occurred many times. This chain uses TRBV7-9 with TRBJ2-7; 7 bases agree with TRBD2. CDR3 size: 14 residues. V trimming: 5 bases; J trimming: 0 bases; junction bases outside the gene matches: 4. Germline V gives CDR1 SEHNR, CDR2 FQNEAQ (reference sequence). CDR3 DNA sequence: TGTGCCAGCAGCCTCCTAGCGGCCTCCTACGAGCAGTACTTC. Amino acids: CASSLLAASYEQYF.